This T cell receptor beta chain was observed in a study of graft-versus-host responses after intestinal transplantation. On the study more broadly: Recipients were all induced with anti-thymocyte globulin, then given tacrolimus and steroids for 3 to 4 years.

From germline, CDR1 is GTSNPN and CDR2 SVGIG (reference sequence). After removal of 0 bases from V and 11 bases from J, the junction contained 7 bases not matched to a gene. This CDR3 has 13 amino acids. Points on this clone: As yet, its antigen is unknown.

The data were produced by immunoSEQ multiplex PCR, yet TCRdb's version contains in-frame clones alone and is incomplete. The profile shows some 96,000 clones, about 88% of them singletons. The sequence derives from a human donor who was the organ donor for an intestinal transplant. Sequences were derived from unstimulated CD4+ T cells sorted from spleen or lymph node cells, sampled before transplant. V usage is TRBV30 and J usage is TRBJ1-2, with 9 bases matching TRBD1. In DNA form, the CDR3 reads TGTGCCTGGAGTGTAGGGACAGGGACTTTATACACCTTC. This gives the protein CAWSVGTGTLYTF.